This T cell receptor beta chain derives from a study of T cell repertoires in cytomegalovirus infection. Study summary: Indications came from public TCR beta signatures; they pointed to CMV infection and to a matching HLA type.

This clonotype was picked up a small number of times. Its antigen remains unidentified. There are 13 residues in the CDR3. V was cut by 3 bases and J by 0 bases, with 6 bases left in between. Germline V gene sequence: CDR1 LNHDA, CDR2 SQIVND (reference sequence). Study-wide results and caveats: What dominated the ex vivo response were HLA-C-restricted CMV-specific TCR beta clonotypes.

TCRdb called the reads again in MiXCR, with one record for every CDR3 protein. The sample yields a few hundred thousand distinct CDR3 sequences, roughly 29% seen once. The material sequenced was cultured PBMCs, taken from culture after CMV antigen stimulation. V gene TRBV19 combines with J gene TRBJ2-7; D is unresolved. This receptor was taken from a human donor in good health (CMV status not recorded). Some clones in this sample may be carry-over from other donors' samples. As DNA, the CDR3 is TGTGCCAGTAGTATCACCGGCTCCTACGAGCAGTACTTC. Translated, it gives CASSITGSYEQYF.